This T cell receptor beta chain derives from a study of blood T cell repertoires in COVID-19. Assay used: immunoSEQ multiplex PCR; TCRdb lists only in-frame clones, some missing. This table has 200,000 to 250,000 clones, over 65% appearing once. The V end lost 1 base, the J end lost 0 bases, and 12 bases lay between the germline ends. The CDR3 spans 17 residues. CDR1 SGHAT and CDR2 FQNNGV come from the germline V gene. Cohorts were based on clinical histories the participants reported. The chain combines TRBV11-2 with TRBJ1-4; D remains ambiguous. The sequenced sample was PBMCs or T cells enriched from blood (not recorded which). The TCR originated in a woman aged 55-69 years who had recovered from COVID-19. CDR3 sequence reads: CASSLGSLGPTNEKLFF. CDR3 coding DNA: TGTGCCAGCAGCTTAGGTTCCCTAGGCCCAACTAATGAAAAACTGTTTTTT. The whole variable domain, remainder taken from reference TRBV11-2 and TRBJ1-4, is EAGVAQSPRYKIIEKRQSVAFWCNPISGHATLYWYQQILGQGPKLLIQFQNNGVVDDSQLPKDRFSAERLKGVDSTLKIQPAKLEDSAVYLCASSLGSLGPTNEKLFFGSGTQLSVL.